This T cell receptor (beta chain) was sequenced for a study of control samples from healthy donors and cancer patients. V was cut by 1 base and J by 0 bases, with 10 bases left in between. CDR1 is LGHNT and CDR2 is FRNRAP in the germline V gene. This CDR3 region has 16 residues. The method was immunoSEQ multiplex PCR; TCRdb's version includes in-frame clones alone and lacks a portion of them. The data show some 94,000 clones, roughly nine tenths seen once. The sequencing input was blood. This sequence originates from a woman aged 50 to 60 in good health. The chain has TRBV12-5 and TRBJ1-3, with D uncertain. The CDR3 region has the DNA TGTGCTAGTGGTTTGGGCGAGGCGGTCTCTGGAAACACCATATATTTT. Translated: CASGLGEAVSGNTIYF.